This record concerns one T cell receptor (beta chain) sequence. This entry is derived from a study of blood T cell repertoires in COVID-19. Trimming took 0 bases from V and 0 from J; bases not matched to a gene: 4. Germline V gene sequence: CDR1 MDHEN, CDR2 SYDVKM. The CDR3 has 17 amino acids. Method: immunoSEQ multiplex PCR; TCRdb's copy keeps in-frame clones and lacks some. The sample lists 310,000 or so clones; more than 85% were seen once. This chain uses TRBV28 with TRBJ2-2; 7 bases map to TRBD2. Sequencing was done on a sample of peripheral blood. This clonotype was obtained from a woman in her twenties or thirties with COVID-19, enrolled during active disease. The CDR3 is CASSLWRLAPNTGELFF. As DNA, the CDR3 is TGTGCCAGCAGTTTATGGAGACTAGCCCCGAACACCGGGGAGCTGTTTTTT.